The clone carrying this T cell receptor (beta chain) has only a few counts. Antigen unknown. The PBMCs studied were ones that came from 10 ml fresh peripheral blood. Amplification yielded TCR beta CDR3 regions, with RNA transcripts as the source. The HTBI primer set was used in a first-round RT-PCR of the TCR CDR3. TCRdb used MiXCR to reprocess the multiplex PCR reads, holding one entry per CDR3 protein. The sample lists about half a million distinct CDR3 sequences; approximately 23% were seen once. This sample is part of a study of T cells in Graves' hyperthyroidism and ophthalmopathy. Broader study findings: A 13 V-J signature model discriminated ophthalmopathy versus stable hyperthyroidism.

V was cut by 5 bases and J by 4 bases, with 12 bases left in between. The CDR3 length is 13 residues. Sequenced material: blood. This sequence was found in a woman aged 70-85 years with Graves' ophthalmopathy. The chain links TRBV12-3 or TRBV12-4 to TRBJ2-7; no definite D call. CDR3 bases: TGTGCCAGCAGTCTGGGTCCTAGGTACGAGCAGTACTTC. It encodes CASSLGPRYEQYF.